A single sample gave rise to the 30 T cell receptor beta chains below, sequenced in a study of blood T cell repertoires in COVID-19 (dated by TCRdb to about 2020). The library was built by means of the immunoSEQ multiplex PCR assay. TCRdb's version of the immuneACCESS table is confined to in-frame rearrangements and falls short of the full clone set. An unresolved V gene accounts for under half of the shortfall where checked; the remainder is of unknown origin. Within this sample are about 300,000 clones, with 75% to 90% of them counted one time only. Approximately 2% of the sample is taken by the ten largest. The source material was peripheral blood. Receptor source: a man between 18 and 35 years old with active or convalescent COVID-19.

This clone has only a few counts. The chain recombines TRBV19 with TRBJ2-1; TRBD2 agrees at 10 bases. J was trimmed by 4 bases and V by 5 bases; bases with no gene match: 5. The length of the CDR3 is 15 residues. Looked up from germline, CDR1 is LNHDA and CDR2 is SQIVND (reference sequence). The CDR3 reads CASSSTSGEYNEQFF. Written as DNA, the CDR3 is TGTGCCAGTAGTTCTACTAGCGGGGAATACAATGAGCAGTTCTTC.

This rearrangement joins TRBV4-1 to TRBJ1-1; 7 bases map to TRBD1. The CDR3 covers 17 residues. Germline CDR1 reads MGHRA; CDR2 reads YSYEKL. J was trimmed by 10 bases and V by 5 bases; bases with no gene match: 22. CDR3: CASSTQGRLPAPPGAFF. DNA for the CDR3: TGCGCCAGCAGCACACAGGGGCGACTCCCGGCCCCACCTGGAGCTTTCTTT.

The chain employs TRBV6-5 and TRBJ1-1; D not resolved. Germline assignment: CDR1 MNHEY and CDR2 SVGAGI. V lost 2 bases to trimming and J lost 1 base, with 11 bases between them. The CDR3 has 15 residues. The CDR3 coding sequence is TGTGCCAGCAGTTACCTTCCTGCAGAGAACACTGAAGCTTTCTTT. Its protein product is CASSYLPAENTEAFF.

The chain combines TRBV28 with TRBJ2-1; 8 bases agree with TRBD2. The V gene's germline CDR1 is MDHEN and CDR2 SYDVKM. V trimming: 6 bases; J trimming: 5 bases; junction bases outside the gene matches: 12. The CDR3 is made up of 16 amino acids. CDR3 region: CASRGGRLAGNNEQFF. The DNA for the CDR3 is TGTGCCAGCAGGGGGGGTCGCCTAGCGGGTAACAATGAGCAGTTCTTC.

This clone has more than one count but fewer than ten. The V gene is TRBV6-5, the J gene TRBJ2-6; possible D gene TRBD2, 5 bases. The CDR3 extends over 14 amino acids. V lost 10 bases, J lost 4 bases, and 14 bases lay in between. Germline V lookup: CDR1 MNHEY, CDR2 SVGAGI. The CDR3 DNA follows: TGTGCCACCAAGGGAGCGGCGGGGGCCAACGTCCTGACTTTC. It translates to CATKGAAGANVLTF.

The chain links TRBV7-2 to TRBJ1-5, with 11 bases lining up with TRBD1. Germline V gene sequence: CDR1 SGHTA, CDR2 FQGNSA. CDR3 size: 15 residues. V shed 5 bases, J shed 7 bases, and the junction held 7 bases outside the gene matches. The CDR3 bases are TGTGCCAGCAGCCCGGACAGGGGGCTTCAACAGCCCCAGCATTTT. Amino acids: CASSPDRGLQQPQHF. The complete variable domain, with remaining parts taken from reference TRBV7-2 and TRBJ1-5, reads GAGVSQSPSNKVTEKGKDVELRCDPISGHTALYWYRQSLGQGLEFLIYFQGNSAPDKSGLPSDRFSAERTGGSVSTLTIQRTQQEDSAVYLCASSPDRGLQQPQHFGDGTRLSIL.

The chain joins TRBV5-6 to TRBJ2-5; 9 nucleotides align to TRBD2. This CDR3 region has 16 residues. With V trimmed by 3 bases and J by 4 bases, 10 bases remained unmatched. The germline gives CDR1 SGHDT, CDR2 YYEEEE. The CDR3 protein is CASSWGSTSGGETQYF. CDR3 coding DNA: TGTGCCAGCAGCTGGGGCTCGACTAGCGGAGGAGAGACCCAGTACTTC.

The rearrangement uses TRBV5-1 and TRBJ1-2; no clear D. V was clipped by 9 bases and J by 5 bases, with 11 bases between them. Per germline, CDR1 SGHRS and CDR2 YFSETQ. There are 11 residues in the CDR3. CDR3: CATYLKYGYTF. DNA for the CDR3: TGCGCCACATACCTAAAATATGGCTACACCTTC. Using reference TRBV5-1 and TRBJ1-2 for the parts outside the CDR3, the full variable domain is KAGVTQTPRYLIKTRGQQVTLSCSPISGHRSVSWYQQTPGQGLQFLFEYFSETQRNKGNFPGRFSGRQFSNSRSEMNVSTLELGDSALYLCATYLKYGYTFGSGTRLTVV.

This rearrangement joins TRBV10-3 to TRBJ2-5; possible D gene TRBD1, 6 bases. Trimming stripped 3 bases from V and 6 bases from J, with 14 bases between. The CDR3 loop spans 14 amino acids. Germline loops: CDR1 ENHRY, CDR2 SYGVKD. The CDR3 loop reads CAISDSGTIKTQYF. CDR3 DNA: TGTGCCATCAGTGATTCCGGGACAATCAAGACCCAGTACTTC.

The V call is TRBV19, the J call TRBJ1-2; 7 bases match TRBD1. The germline V gene has CDR1 LNHDA and CDR2 SQIVND (reference sequence). Trimming cost V 1 base and J 7 bases; bases outside gene matches: 3. This CDR3 comprises 13 residues. The CDR3 is CASSIGGGVGYTF. Here the CDR3 DNA reads TGTGCCAGTAGTATAGGAGGGGGCGTTGGCTACACCTTC.

The J gene is TRBJ2-5, the V gene TRBV15; possible D gene TRBD1, 6 bases. CDR3 length: 14 amino acids. Germline CDR1 and CDR2: LNHNV and YYDKDF (reference sequence). Trimming pared 0 bases from V and 3 bases from J, leaving 8 bases between. CDR3 in amino acids: CATSRDGQKETQYF. The CDR3 nucleotides are TGTGCCACCAGCAGAGATGGACAGAAAGAGACCCAGTACTTC.

This clone appeared a single time. V gene TRBV9 combines with J gene TRBJ2-5; 7 bases are shared with TRBD1. V trimming: 4 bases; J trimming: 9 bases; junction bases outside the gene matches: 12. This CDR3 comprises 14 residues. Germline CDR1 reads SGDLS; CDR2 reads YYNGEE. CDR3 bases: TGTGCCAGCAGCCCCGGGACAGCAAGAAGGGCCCAGTACTTC. Translation: CASSPGTARRAQYF.

This clone has just a few counts. This chain joins TRBV12-5 and TRBJ1-1; D is perhaps TRBD1 (6 bases). V lost 5 bases and J lost 6, with 13 bases in between. This CDR3 is built from 13 residues. From germline, CDR1 is LGHNT and CDR2 FRNRAP. CDR3 bases: TGTGCTAGTGGTAGGAAGGGGGTTTCTGAAGCTTTCTTT. Its translation: CASGRKGVSEAFF.

This chain connects TRBV7-2 to TRBJ2-7; 11 bases fit TRBD2. Germline V gene data show CDR1 as SGHTA and CDR2 as FQGNSA. Germline trimming cut 3 bases from V and 3 bases from J; bases unmatched to any gene: 7. The CDR3 contains 16 residues. CDR3 region: CASSLLSLAGGYEQYF. CDR3 sequence (DNA): TGTGCCAGCAGCTTGCTCTCTCTAGCGGGGGGCTACGAGCAGTACTTC.

The chain recombines TRBV18 with TRBJ2-5; 7 bases fit TRBD1. This CDR3 has 15 residues. Germline CDR1 reads KGHSH; CDR2 reads LQKENI. With V trimmed by 3 bases and J by 4 bases, 8 bases remained unmatched. CDR3 sequence: CASSPWGQLRETQYF. The CDR3 DNA reads TGTGCCAGCTCACCGTGGGGACAGCTAAGAGAGACCCAGTACTTC.

In the case of this clone: At one boundary the junction diverges from the germline segment, which might be a read error. This chain joins TRBV2 and TRBJ1-4; D perhaps matches TRBD1 (6 bases). The CDR3 runs to 14 residues. Germline V lookup: CDR1 SNHLY, CDR2 FYNNEI. DNA for the CDR3: TGTGCCATCAGTCCGCCAGGGGCTGGTGAAAAACTGTTTTTT. Amino acid sequence: CAISPPGAGEKLFF.

The chain uses TRBV7-6 and TRBJ2-3; 8 bases align to TRBD2. The CDR3 has 16 residues. V gave up 0 bases and J gave up 2 bases; unmatched junction bases: 4. The germline gives CDR1 SGHVS, CDR2 FNYEAQ. CDR3 residues: CASSLATSGNTDTQYF. The CDR3 nucleotides are TGTGCCAGCAGCTTAGCCACTAGCGGAAACACAGATACGCAGTATTTT. Full variable domain (rest looked up from reference TRBV7-6 and TRBJ2-3): GAGVSQSPRYKVTKRGQDVALRCDPISGHVSLYWYRQALGQGPEFLTYFNYEAQQDKSGLPNDRFSAERPEGSISTLTIQRTEQRDSAMYRCASSLATSGNTDTQYFGPGTRLTVL.

The V gene is TRBV13, the J gene TRBJ2-2, with D maybe TRBD1 (5 bases). Germline CDR1 PRHDT, CDR2 FYEKMQ (reference sequence). The CDR3 is 16 residues long. V was clipped by 5 bases and J by 4 bases, with 17 bases between them. CDR3 protein: CASSPQGAHLTGELFF. Written as DNA, the CDR3 is TGTGCCAGCAGCCCCCAAGGGGCGCACCTCACCGGGGAGCTGTTTTTT.

Written as DNA, the CDR3 is TGTGCCACCAGCGACGCCGGACAGGGCCCTGGGGCCAACGTCCTGACTTTC. Encoded protein: CATSDAGQGPGANVLTF. The chain uses TRBV24-1 and TRBJ2-6; TRBD1 agrees at 8 bases. The CDR3 consists of 17 residues. J gave up 2 bases and V 7 bases, and 9 bases lay outside the gene matches. Germline CDR1 KGHDR, CDR2 SFDVKD.

The DNA for the CDR3 is TGTGCCAGCAGCTCACCCCGGGGTTGGACAGATACATACGAGCAGTACTTC. Protein sequence: CASSSPRGWTDTYEQYF. V gene TRBV7-2 combines with J gene TRBJ2-7; TRBD1 might be the D (6 bases). Trimming took off 4 bases at V and 4 bases at J, with 23 bases between the two ends. This CDR3 has 17 amino acids. CDR1 is SGHTA and CDR2 is FQGNSA in the germline V gene. Full variable domain (remainder filled in from reference TRBV7-2 and TRBJ2-7): GAGVSQSPSNKVTEKGKDVELRCDPISGHTALYWYRQSLGQGLEFLIYFQGNSAPDKSGLPSDRFSAERTGGSVSTLTIQRTQQEDSAVYLCASSSPRGWTDTYEQYFGPGTRLTVT.

This clone was seen only a few times. The chain recombines TRBV14 with TRBJ1-6; D ambiguous. Germline assignment: CDR1 SGHDN and CDR2 FVKESK. Trimming took 1 base from V and 9 from J, leaving 13 bases between them. The CDR3 length is 15 residues. DNA for the CDR3: TGTGCCAGCAGCCAAGGACAACGTTCTCGTTCACCCCTCCACTTT. Its translation: CASSQGQRSRSPLHF.

The chain couples TRBV10-3 to TRBJ2-1, with TRBD2 matching over 9 bases. The CDR3 extends over 16 amino acids. V lost 10 bases and J lost 0; bases outside the gene matches: 10. Germline CDR1 ENHRY, CDR2 SYGVKD. The CDR3: CATAPPSGDSYNEQFF. The CDR3 DNA sequence: TGTGCCACCGCGCCCCCTAGCGGGGACTCCTACAATGAGCAGTTCTTC.

This chain uses TRBV3-1 (or the pseudogene TRBV3-2) with TRBJ2-5; 8 bases match TRBD2. Trimming at V came to 8 bases and at J to 5 bases, leaving 7 bases not matched to a gene. The CDR3 covers 13 residues. Germline CDR1 reads LGHDT; CDR2 reads YNNKEL (reference sequence). The CDR3 reads CASVPGTRETQYF. CDR3 coding DNA: TGTGCCAGCGTACCCGGGACTAGGGAGACCCAGTACTTC.

The chain links TRBV13 to TRBJ1-2; 7 nucleotides align to TRBD1. V shed 4 bases and J 6 bases; nucleotides not matched to a gene: 2. This CDR3 is 12 amino acids long. CDR1 PRHDT and CDR2 FYEKMQ come from the germline V gene (reference sequence). The CDR3 sequence is CASSSGQDGYTF. DNA of the CDR3: TGTGCCAGCAGCTCCGGACAGGATGGCTACACCTTC.

The V and J genes are TRBV28 and TRBJ1-2, with D tentatively TRBD1 (6 bases). The V gene lost 4 bases and the J gene lost 3 bases, with 6 bases spanning the gap. This CDR3 contains 12 residues. CDR1 MDHEN and CDR2 SYDVKM come from the germline V gene. For the CDR3, the DNA is TGTGCCAGCAGTTCAGGGGACTATGGCTACACCTTC. Its translation: CASSSGDYGYTF.

This clone was seen a single time. The chain recombines TRBV5-1 with TRBJ2-3; D uncertain. Between the trimmed V and J ends, which lost 0 bases and 3 bases, there was a span of 8 bases. Germline CDR1 reads SGHRS; CDR2 reads YFSETQ. The CDR3 consists of 14 residues. CDR3 bases: TGCGCCAGCAGCTTGGACTATGATACAGATACGCAGTATTTT. Its protein product is CASSLDYDTDTQYF.

The chain has TRBV28 and TRBJ2-1; 10 bases are shared with TRBD2. Per the germline V gene, CDR1 is MDHEN and CDR2 is SYDVKM. The CDR3 loop spans 15 amino acids. The V and J ends lost 6 bases and 2 bases, in that order; junction bases with no gene match: 4. As DNA, the CDR3 is TGTGCCAGCAGGAGCGGGAGGGCGGCCTACAATGAGCAGTTCTTC. It codes for CASRSGRAAYNEQFF.

The chain is built from TRBV19 and TRBJ2-7; the D gene is possibly TRBD1 (5 bases). V was shortened by 4 bases and J by 1 base, with 11 bases between the two germline ends. The CDR3 has 14 residues. CDR1 and CDR2 (germline): LNHDA, SQIVND (reference sequence). CDR3 in amino acids: CASSRPGLSYEQYF. CDR3 in DNA: TGTGCCAGTAGTAGGCCAGGGCTTTCCTACGAGCAGTACTTC. Looking up the rest from reference TRBV19 and TRBJ2-7 gives the full variable domain: DGGITQSPKYLFRKEGQNVTLSCEQNLNHDAMYWYRQDPGQGLRLIYYSQIVNDFQKGDIAEGYSVSREKKESFPLTVTSAQKNPTAFYLCASSRPGLSYEQYFGPGTRLTVT.

J is TRBJ2-3 and V is TRBV28; tentative D call: TRBD2 (6 bases). CDR1 MDHEN and CDR2 SYDVKM come from the germline V gene. V lost 6 bases and J lost 2, with 12 bases in between. The CDR3 contains 14 residues. CDR3 region: CASRLAESTDTQYF. The CDR3 DNA reads as TGTGCCAGCAGATTAGCGGAATCCACAGATACGCAGTATTTT.

The chain employs TRBV28 and TRBJ1-1; unclear D gene. The CDR3 contains 16 residues. The V gene lost 5 bases and the J gene lost 4 bases, with 20 bases spanning the gap. The V gene's germline CDR1 is MDHEN and CDR2 SYDVKM. The CDR3 spells CASSDLAGLEGTEAFF. For the CDR3, the DNA is TGTGCCAGCAGTGACCTGGCTGGGCTTGAAGGCACTGAAGCTTTCTTT.